The entry that follows covers one T cell receptor beta chain sequence. The CDR3 is 18 amino acids. V was clipped by 1 base and J by 4 bases; unmatched bases: 15. The germline gives CDR1 LGHDT, CDR2 YNNKEL (reference sequence). This specimen comes from a study of blood T cell repertoires in COVID-19. For the study at large: Collection of acute and convalescent COVID-19 samples took place in the United States, Italy and Spain. The analysed material was cDNA or gDNA that came from T cells, B-cell-depleted T cells, or PBMCs.

Authors' analysis steps: Nucleated cell number was recorded as an estimate derived from reference gene primer amplification. The protocol was immunoSEQ multiplex PCR, while the TCRdb copy is restricted to in-frame clones and leaves out a portion. V and J calls and clone size are given by that table; D and trimming were obtained from the DNA. The sample has about 120,000 clones, approximately 71% seen once; the top ten hold roughly 7.3%. This receptor was taken from a human donor in a cohort sampled during active COVID-19. Sequencing was carried out using peripheral blood. The rearrangement joins TRBV3-1 (or the pseudogene TRBV3-2) to TRBJ2-5; 7 positions agree with TRBD1. CDR3 loop: CASSQGWVGGASRETQYF. DNA for the CDR3: TGTGCCAGCAGCCAAGGGTGGGTAGGGGGCGCTTCTAGAGAGACCCAGTACTTC.